What follows are 14 T cell receptor beta chains derived from one specimen sequenced in a study of vaccination and CD4 T cells after COVID-19. Researchers used the Oncomine TCR Beta short-read assay to sequence DNA from cultured CD4+ T cells. TCRdb reanalysed the PCR reads using MiXCR and keeps one entry per CDR3 protein. Altogether approximately 18,000 distinct CDR3 sequences are present, under 60% being singletons, with the ten largest covering over 2.5%. Sample treatment: roughly ten-day PBMC culture with coronavirus spike peptide pools or control peptides (ViraFEST assay). Their specific antigens are unknown. The sequencing used CD4+ T cells from blood, cultured in vitro, collected after SARS-CoV-2 vaccination. The receptors were sampled from a human donor who had recovered from COVID-19.

This clonotype appeared a few times. The rearrangement joins TRBV7-9 to TRBJ2-5, with D perhaps TRBD1 (7 bases). The CDR3 is made up of 17 amino acids. The germline gives CDR1 SEHNR, CDR2 FQNEAQ (reference sequence). V dropped 5 bases and J dropped 2 bases, with 21 bases sitting between them. Here the CDR3 DNA reads TGTGCCAGCAGCCAGTTGGGGAGGTCGGGACAGCAAGAGACCCAGTACTTC. Its translation is CASSQLGRSGQQETQYF.

V usage is TRBV11-3 and J usage is TRBJ2-6; 10 positions match TRBD1. The CDR3 has 19 amino acids. J gave up 2 bases and V 2 bases, and 9 bases lay outside the gene matches. CDR1 is SGHNT, CDR2 YENEEA, per germline. The CDR3 DNA follows: TGTGCCAGCAGCTTAAGATCCGGGACAGGGGTCCCTGGGGCCAACGTCCTGACTTTC. Protein product: CASSLRSGTGVPGANVLTF.

The chain combines TRBV2 with TRBJ1-5; 7 nucleotides line up with TRBD1. The CDR3 sequence is 17 residues long. J was trimmed by 0 bases and V by 4 bases; bases with no gene match: 9. Germline CDR1 and CDR2: SNHLY and FYNNEI. CDR3 sequence: CASSGKGAWDSNQPQHF. CDR3 nucleotides: TGTGCCAGCAGTGGAAAGGGGGCGTGGGATAGCAATCAGCCCCAGCATTTT.

The J gene is TRBJ2-1, the V gene TRBV7-8; possibly TRBD2 for D (5 bases). Between the trimmed V and J ends, which lost 5 bases and 2 bases, there was a span of 16 bases. Germline lookup yields CDR1 SGHVS and CDR2 FQNEAQ. This CDR3 comprises 16 residues. CDR3 DNA: TGTGCCAGCAGCGTACTCTCTCGGAGGCCCTACAATGAGCAGTTCTTC. It encodes CASSVLSRRPYNEQFF.

J is TRBJ2-1 and V is TRBV6-2 or TRBV6-3; no clear D gene. V was pared by 5 bases and J by 8 bases, with 10 bases between. Germline CDR1 is MNHEY and CDR2 is SVGEGT. This CDR3 comprises 12 residues. The CDR3 spells CASSPQWDEQFF. The DNA for the CDR3 is TGTGCCAGCAGTCCTCAATGGGATGAGCAGTTCTTC.

This clonotype was seen a few times. The rearrangement joins TRBV7-8 to TRBJ2-7; no firm D call. In germline, CDR1 is SGHVS, CDR2 FQNEAQ. The CDR3 sequence is 11 residues long. V was pared by 5 bases and J by 2 bases, with 4 bases between. The CDR3 nucleotides are TGTGCCAGCAGCACACCCTACGAGCAGTACTTC. Residues: CASSTPYEQYF.

The V gene is TRBV11-2, the J gene TRBJ1-2; D is possibly TRBD1 (5 bases). Germline V gives CDR1 SGHAT, CDR2 FQNNGV. The CDR3 has 14 amino acids. The V end lost 0 bases, the J end lost 2 bases, and 7 bases lay between the germline ends. This CDR3 is CASSLEAGNYGYTF. CDR3 DNA: TGTGCCAGCAGCTTAGAGGCAGGGAACTATGGCTACACCTTC.

The rearrangement joins TRBV7-9 to TRBJ1-1; 9 bases match TRBD1. Germline V gives CDR1 SEHNR, CDR2 FQNEAQ (reference sequence). The CDR3 length is 13 residues. Trimming took 5 bases from V and 6 from J; bases not matched to a gene: 4. Here the CDR3 reads CASSGQGRAEAFF. For the CDR3, the DNA is TGTGCCAGCAGCGGACAGGGGAGGGCTGAAGCTTTCTTT.

The chain recombines TRBV10-3 with TRBJ2-7; D remains unclear. The CDR3 consists of 15 residues. The ends were cut back, 0 bases at V and 1 base at J, with 10 bases in the middle. Germline V CDR1 and CDR2: ENHRY, SYGVKD. In DNA, the CDR3 is TGTGCCATCAGTGAGTCGGGAACATTTTCCTACGAGCAGTACTTC. It specifies CAISESGTFSYEQYF.

In this sample, this clonotype turned up a few times. This chain joins TRBV6-1 and TRBJ2-5, with 10 bases fitting TRBD2. Germline CDR1 is MNHNS and CDR2 is SASEGT. V shed 5 bases, J shed 4 bases, and the junction held 7 bases outside the gene matches. The CDR3 consists of 15 residues. CDR3 sequence reads: CASSPTAGGVETQYF. CDR3 DNA: TGTGCCAGCAGTCCGACAGCGGGGGGGGTAGAGACCCAGTACTTC.

The V gene is TRBV15, the J gene TRBJ2-1; D is unclear. The germline V and J ends were trimmed by 3 bases and 6 bases, with 18 bases remaining between them. Germline CDR1 is LNHNV and CDR2 is YYDKDF (reference sequence). The CDR3 has 16 amino acids. CDR3 nucleotides: TGTGCCACCAGCAGTTCCGGCAGGTTGAGGACCAATGAGCAGTTCTTC. It encodes CATSSSGRLRTNEQFF.

V gene TRBV7-4 combines with J gene TRBJ2-7; the D gene is possibly TRBD1 (5 bases). Trimming cost V 5 bases and J 3 bases, with 17 bases left between them. The CDR3 has 15 residues. In germline, CDR1 is SGHVT, CDR2 SQSDAQ. The DNA for the CDR3 is TGTGCCAGCAGCGTAGGACCGGACACGGACTACGAGCAGTACTTC. Protein product: CASSVGPDTDYEQYF.

The chain carries TRBV19 and TRBJ2-2; the match to TRBD1 covers 12 bases. Losses at the gene ends were 3 bases for V and 0 bases for J; bases not matched to a gene: 2. The CDR3 consists of 17 residues. CDR1 LNHDA and CDR2 SQIVND come from the germline V gene (reference sequence). The CDR3 loop reads CASSIGTGGANTGELFF. The DNA for the CDR3 is TGTGCCAGTAGTATCGGGACAGGGGGCGCGAACACCGGGGAGCTGTTTTTT.

This clonotype has a handful of counts. The chain carries TRBV28 and TRBJ1-5, with unresolved D. The ends were cut back, 2 bases at V and 0 bases at J, with 11 bases in the middle. The CDR3 sequence is 16 residues long. Germline values: CDR1 MDHEN, CDR2 SYDVKM. This chain's CDR3 is CASSLPGVGSNQPQHF. The CDR3 region has the DNA TGTGCCAGCAGTTTACCGGGAGTCGGTAGCAATCAGCCCCAGCATTTT. The complete variable domain, with remaining parts taken from reference TRBV28 and TRBJ1-5, reads DVKVTQSSRYLVKRTGEKVFLECVQDMDHENMFWYRQDPGLGLRLIYFSYDVKMKEKGDIPEGYSVSREKKERFSLILESASTNQTSMYLCASSLPGVGSNQPQHFGDGTRLSIL.